One sample yielded the 17 T cell receptor beta chains listed below, sequenced in a study of glioma-infiltrating T cells. The iRepertoire nested amplicon-rescue multiplex PCR amplified TCR alpha and beta CDR3s from RNA. In TCRdb, the multiplex PCR reads were re-called with MiXCR into one record per CDR3 protein. This sample has tens of thousands of distinct CDR3 sequences, with approximately 22% found just once. Sequencing was done on a sample of glioma tissue, nonneoplastic brain tissue, or PBMCs (not recorded which). Receptors were obtained from a human donor with low-grade glioma or glioblastoma, undergoing nonglioma brain surgery, or in good health (not recorded which).

This clonotype was picked up many times. The gene calls are TRBV20-1 and TRBJ2-7; D gene ambiguous. CDR3 length: 11 amino acids. Trimming removed 2 bases from V and 3 bases from J, with 5 bases in between. The V gene's germline CDR1 is DFQATT and CDR2 SNEGSKA (reference sequence). CDR3 coding DNA: TGCAGTGCTAGAAACAGCTACGAGCAGTACTTC. It translates to CSARNSYEQYF.

This clonotype was recorded many times. This CDR3 reads CATSVGGGTPDTQYF. CDR3 coding DNA: TGTGCCACCAGTGTCGGAGGGGGGACACCAGATACGCAGTATTTT. V is TRBV24-1 and J is TRBJ2-3, with D tentatively TRBD1 or TRBD2 (6 bases each). Germline assignment: CDR1 KGHDR and CDR2 SFDVKD. V shed 5 bases and J shed 4 bases, with 15 bases lying between them. This CDR3 is built from 15 residues.

This clonotype was picked up one time. This sequence joins TRBV19 and TRBJ2-7; the D is unclear. Deletions cut 7 bases from V and 3 bases from J, with 13 bases between. Germline CDR1 and CDR2: LNHDA and SQIVND (reference sequence). This CDR3 is built from 13 residues. DNA of the CDR3: TGTGCCAGTAAAGTGGACGGTAGCTACGAGCAGTACTTC. It encodes CASKVDGSYEQYF.

This clonotype has ten or more counts. The gene calls are TRBV3-1 and TRBJ2-7, with 8 bases identical to TRBD1. CDR1 is LGHDT and CDR2 is YNNKEL in the germline V gene (reference sequence). The CDR3 is 15 amino acids. Germline trimming cut 1 base from V and 0 bases from J; bases unmatched to any gene: 2. CDR3 bases: TGTGCCAGCAGCCAAGCCGGGACAGGCTCCTACGAGCAGTACTTC. Protein: CASSQAGTGSYEQYF.

The sample holds many counts of this clonotype. This rearrangement joins TRBV20-1 to TRBJ1-5; tentative D call: TRBD1 (6 bases). V lost 3 bases and J lost 2, with 11 bases in between. In germline, CDR1 is DFQATT, CDR2 SNEGSKA (reference sequence). The CDR3 runs to 14 residues. The CDR3 loop reads CSARPSGGNQPQHF. For the CDR3, the DNA is TGCAGTGCTAGGCCTTCAGGGGGCAATCAGCCCCAGCATTTT.

This clonotype was counted only a few times. The J gene is TRBJ2-7, the V gene TRBV5-1, with no clear D. This CDR3 spans 13 amino acids. Germline assignment: CDR1 SGHRS and CDR2 YFSETQ. Trimming left V 1 base short and J 6 bases short, with 11 bases between. The CDR3 here is CASSLQRLTEQYF. In DNA, the CDR3 is TGCGCCAGCAGCTTGCAGCGATTAACCGAGCAGTACTTC.

In the case of this clonotype: This may be a read error, as it is one base from a much larger clone. The DNA for the CDR3 is TGTGCCAGCAGCCAACACATCGCGGGCATAGAAGAAGCTTTCTTT. This sequence encodes CASSQHIAGIEEAFF. The chain employs TRBV4-2 and TRBJ1-1; D gene unclear. Germline V gene data show CDR1 as LGHNA and CDR2 as YNFKEQ. The CDR3 is 15 amino acids. Trimming took off 2 bases at V and 8 bases at J, with 18 bases between the two ends.

This clonotype has at least ten counts. The chain combines TRBV6-1 with TRBJ2-1, with TRBD2 matching over 8 bases. The CDR3 length is 17 residues. Germline-derived CDR1 and CDR2 are MNHNS and SASEGT. With 1 base clipped from V and 2 bases from J, the junction kept 7 bases outside the gene matches. This CDR3 reads CASSEGGGRRTYNEQFF. DNA of the CDR3: TGTGCCAGCAGTGAAGGTGGCGGGAGGAGGACCTACAATGAGCAGTTCTTC.

In this sample, this clonotype turned up many times. The junction departs from the called germline gene at one end, perhaps through a read error. The rearrangement links TRBV19 to TRBJ2-1; a possible D gene is TRBD2 (5 bases). Germline CDR1 LNHDA, CDR2 SQIVND (reference sequence). The CDR3 runs 13 residues. CDR3 nucleotides: TGTGCCAGTAGTATATTCGGCAGGCCGGGATGGGTCTTC. This codes for CASSIFGRPGWVF.

This clonotype was recorded at least ten times. This rearrangement joins TRBV2 to TRBJ1-1; no clear D gene. V gave up 5 bases and J gave up 3 bases, with 10 bases separating them. From germline, CDR1 is SNHLY and CDR2 FYNNEI. CDR3 length equals 13 residues. CDR3 bases: TGTGCCAGCAGTACGGAGGGAGACACTGAAGCTTTCTTT. It codes for CASSTEGDTEAFF.

The chain links TRBV20-1 to TRBJ2-3, with 8 bases aligning to TRBD2. Per the germline V gene, CDR1 is DFQATT and CDR2 is SNEGSKA (reference sequence). The CDR3 is made up of 14 amino acids. J gave up 7 bases and V 2 bases, and 8 bases lay outside the gene matches. CDR3 DNA: TGCAGTGCTAGACACGGGAGGGCAGGAAATACGCAGTATTTT. Amino acid sequence: CSARHGRAGNTQYF.

The chain links TRBV7-9 to TRBJ2-1, with D perhaps assigned TRBD1 or TRBD2 (5 bases each). The CDR3 is made up of 15 amino acids. Germline V lookup: CDR1 SEHNR, CDR2 FQNEAQ (reference sequence). Trimming pared 3 bases from V and 7 bases from J, leaving 16 bases between. CDR3 DNA sequence: TGTGCCAGCAGCTTTAACGGGGCCAAAGGGAATGAGCAGTTCTTC. Translated, it gives CASSFNGAKGNEQFF.

The rearrangement uses TRBV29-1 and TRBJ1-2, with TRBD1 matching 7 bases. Germline V gene lookup returns CDR1 SQVTM and CDR2 ANQGSEA. The CDR3 is 14 residues long. J gave up 2 bases and V 6 bases, and 9 bases lay outside the gene matches. CDR3 DNA: TGCAGCGTAGAGGGACAGACCCGAAACTATGGCTACACCTTC. It translates to CSVEGQTRNYGYTF.

In this sample, this clonotype turned up many times. The rearrangement links TRBV20-1 to TRBJ2-1, with 7 bases identical to TRBD2. The CDR3 covers 16 residues. Germline trimming cut 3 bases from V and 3 bases from J; bases unmatched to any gene: 11. The germline V gene has CDR1 DFQATT and CDR2 SNEGSKA (reference sequence). The CDR3 DNA is TGCAGTGCTAGTAGGGTGAGCGGGGTGGACTACAATGAGCAGTTCTTC. The encoded protein is CSASRVSGVDYNEQFF.

This clonotype was seen more than once but under ten times. This CDR3 is CASSRGTVAKNIQYF. The CDR3 DNA sequence: TGTGCCAGCAGCCGAGGGACAGTAGCCAAAAACATTCAGTACTTC. This chain joins TRBV7-9 and TRBJ2-4; 7 bases map to TRBD1. V shed 5 bases, J shed 0 bases, and the junction held 4 bases outside the gene matches. This CDR3 region has 15 residues. Germline CDR1 is SEHNR and CDR2 is FQNEAQ (reference sequence).

This clonotype has a count of ten or more. The chain couples TRBV18 to TRBJ1-2; 7 bases line up with TRBD1. V lost 2 bases, J lost 8 bases, and 11 bases stayed unmatched. CDR1 and CDR2 from the germline V gene are KGHSH and LQKENI. CDR3 length equals 15 residues. CDR3 sequence reads: CASSPGGGRKDGYTF. CDR3 DNA sequence: TGTGCCAGCTCACCAGGAGGGGGCAGGAAGGACGGCTACACCTTC.

As to this clonotype: A much more abundant neighbour one base away suggests this may be a read error. The chain is built from TRBV3-1 and TRBJ2-2, with D unresolved. This CDR3 has 13 residues. Germline values: CDR1 LGHDT, CDR2 YNNKEL (reference sequence). Trimming took 5 bases from V and 2 from J, leaving 6 bases between them. The DNA of the CDR3 is TGTGCCAGCAGCAAACGTAACACCGGGGAGCTGTTTTTT. Translation: CASSKRNTGELFF. Combining the CDR3 with reference TRBV3-1 and TRBJ2-2 gives the whole variable domain DTAVSQTPKYLVTQMGNDKSIKCEQNLGHDTMYWYKQDSKKFLKIMFSYNNKELIINETVPNRFSPKSPDKAHLNLHINSLELGDSAVYFCASSKRNTGELFFGEGSRLTVL.